This passage covers 27 T cell receptor beta chains from one sample sequenced in a study of metastatic and nonmetastatic thyroid tumors. From the PCR reads, TCRdb re-called clones with MiXCR. The sample gives about 89,000 clones, around 13% of which show up once; around 8.8% is in the top ten. There were no patients who had received any treatment before thyroid surgery. Sequencing was carried out using tumor tissue. Every receptor here comes from a female donor with papillary thyroid cancer or a benign thyroid nodule (not recorded which). Some clones in this sample may be carry-over from other donors' samples.

This clone was observed a handful of times. Given a much more abundant clone one base away, this may be a read error. The chain couples TRBV7-3 to TRBJ2-1; 9 bases match TRBD2. CDR1 is SGHTA, CDR2 FQGTGA, per germline. V lost 1 base and J lost 4; bases outside the gene matches: 11. The CDR3 has 18 amino acids. The CDR3 is CASSLNTPSGTGYNEQFF. The CDR3 DNA sequence: TGTGCCAGCAGCTTAAACACGCCTAGCGGGACTGGGTACAATGAGCAGTTCTTC.

This clone has a count of ten or more. The chain links TRBV29-1 to TRBJ2-1; 7 bases fit TRBD2. This CDR3 has 13 amino acids. Germline assignment: CDR1 SQVTM and CDR2 ANQGSEA. The V segment lost 5 bases and the J segment 9 bases; nucleotides outside the gene matches: 10. The CDR3 DNA is TGCAGCGTTTTTTTGAACACGGGGGGTGAGCAGTTCTTC. Its translation is CSVFLNTGGEQFF.

This clone has at least ten counts. The J gene is TRBJ2-7, the V gene TRBV20-1; D tentatively reads TRBD1 or TRBD2 (5 bases each). CDR3 size: 13 residues. In germline, CDR1 is DFQATT, CDR2 SNEGSKA (reference sequence). The V end lost 3 bases, the J end lost 2 bases, and 11 bases lay between the germline ends. CDR3 nucleotide sequence: TGCAGTGCTAGTGGGACCGACACCTACGAGCAGTACTTC. It encodes CSASGTDTYEQYF.

As regards this clone: Just one base apart from a much larger clone, this may be a read error. This sample also contains other DNA sequences that code for the same CDR3. V is TRBV10-3 and J is TRBJ2-5; perhaps D is TRBD1 or TRBD2 (5 bases each). The length of the CDR3 is 13 residues. V lost 10 bases and J 5 bases, leaving 17 bases between the germline ends. From germline, CDR1 is ENHRY and CDR2 SYGVKD. The CDR3 protein is CATRDVPRETQYF. The CDR3 DNA sequence: TGTGCCACACGGGACGTTCCGAGGGAGACCCAGTACTTC.

There are many counts of this clone. V and J are TRBV20-1 and TRBJ2-1; D is undetermined. The CDR3 has 13 amino acids. The germline V gene encodes CDR1 DFQATT and CDR2 SNEGSKA (reference sequence). V lost 6 bases, J lost 0 bases, and 9 bases lay in between. CDR3 amino acids: CSARISSYNEQFF. The CDR3 DNA follows: TGCAGTGCCAGAATCAGCTCCTACAATGAGCAGTTCTTC.

The sample holds many counts of this clone. The chain has TRBV20-1 and TRBJ1-6; TRBD1 might be the D (6 bases). The V and J ends lost 1 base and 13 bases respectively, with 17 bases between them. This CDR3 spans 14 amino acids. Germline V lookup: CDR1 DFQATT, CDR2 SNEGSKA (reference sequence). The CDR3, as DNA: TGCAGTGCTAGAGGAGGGGGTCCTATATTCCCCCTCCACTTT. Translated, it gives CSARGGGPIFPLHF.

The table lists this clone with many counts. The chain recombines TRBV7-6 with TRBJ1-3, with unresolved D. V was cut by 1 base and J by 3 bases, with 10 bases left in between. This CDR3 comprises 15 residues. Germline V gene sequence: CDR1 SGHVS, CDR2 FNYEAQ. The CDR3 protein is CASSLVSGIGNTIYF. For the CDR3, the DNA is TGTGCCAGCAGCTTAGTTTCCGGGATTGGAAACACCATATATTTT.

A word on this clone: A much larger clone sits a single nucleotide away, making a read error possible. This specimen includes other DNA sequences encoding the same CDR3. The V gene is TRBV5-4, the J gene TRBJ2-7, with 9 bases matching TRBD1. Looked up from germline, CDR1 is SGHNT and CDR2 is YYREEE (reference sequence). The CDR3 runs to 15 residues. Trimming at V came to 5 bases and at J to 2 bases, leaving 8 bases not matched to a gene. The CDR3 protein is CASSTPGQGAYEQYF. CDR3 nucleotide sequence: TGTGCCAGCAGTACTCCGGGACAGGGTGCCTACGAGCAGTACTTC.

This clone has at least ten counts. This chain connects TRBV5-1 to TRBJ1-2; 8 bases align to TRBD1. The CDR3 totals 13 residues. After removal of 5 bases from V and 8 bases from J, the junction contained 8 bases not matched to a gene. Germline V gene lookup returns CDR1 SGHRS and CDR2 YFSETQ. The chain's CDR3 is CASSFDRGRGYTF. CDR3 bases: TGCGCCAGCAGTTTTGACAGGGGTCGGGGCTACACCTTC.

The sample holds many counts of this clone. This sequence joins TRBV29-1 and TRBJ2-2, with 11 positions matching TRBD2. Germline V gene sequence: CDR1 SQVTM, CDR2 ANQGSEA. The CDR3 contains 15 residues. The J segment lost 5 bases and the V segment lost 7 bases, leaving 9 bases of the junction unmatched. CDR3 amino acids: CSALLAGEKTGELFF. For the CDR3, the DNA is TGCAGCGCCCTACTAGCGGGAGAGAAAACCGGGGAGCTGTTTTTT.

This clone has ten or more counts. The V and J genes are TRBV5-1 and TRBJ1-2; a possible D gene is TRBD1 (5 bases). Trimming took 0 bases from V and 3 from J, leaving 6 bases between them. CDR1 is SGHRS, CDR2 YFSETQ, per germline. This CDR3 contains 13 residues. The CDR3 DNA reads TGCGCCAGCAGCTTGGTAGGGGACTATGGCTACACCTTC. Its translation is CASSLVGDYGYTF.

In its sample, this clone was seen many times. The chain recombines TRBV9 with TRBJ1-2, with a tentative D call TRBD1 (6 bases). V gave up 3 bases and J gave up 7 bases, with 13 bases separating them. CDR1 SGDLS and CDR2 YYNGEE come from the germline V gene. The CDR3 is 13 amino acids. Here the CDR3 reads CASSAGGAGGYTF. For the CDR3, the DNA is TGTGCCAGCAGCGCGGGGGGCGCGGGTGGCTACACCTTC.

This clone was seen only a few times. A much larger clone lies a single base off, so this may be a read error. Other DNA sequences in this sample translate to the same CDR3. The chain employs TRBV10-3 and TRBJ2-5; 10 nucleotides agree with TRBD1. Germline CDR1 and CDR2: ENHRY and SYGVKD. The CDR3 sequence is 15 residues long. With 5 bases clipped from V and 2 bases from J, the junction kept 5 bases outside the gene matches. The CDR3 nucleotides are TGTGCCATCAGTCGTGACAGGGGGCTACAAGAGACCCAGTACTTC. Its protein is CAISRDRGLQETQYF.

Regarding this clone: One base away lies a much larger clone, so this may be a sequencing read error. V is TRBV28 and J is TRBJ1-5; D unclear. The CDR3 has 16 amino acids. Trimming took off 7 bases at V and 0 bases at J, with 16 bases between the two ends. From germline, CDR1 is MDHEN and CDR2 SYDVKM. Here the CDR3 reads CASTSLSFYSNQPQHF. The CDR3, as DNA: TGTGCCAGCACTTCTCTCAGCTTTTATAGCAATCAGCCCCAGCATTTT.

This clone appeared a few times. The gene calls are TRBV2 and TRBJ2-7; D call uncertain. Germline V gives CDR1 SNHLY, CDR2 FYNNEI. The length of the CDR3 is 13 residues. Between the trimmed V and J ends, which lost 7 bases and 6 bases, there was a span of 16 bases. The CDR3, as DNA: TGTGCCAGCAATTATAGGGAATTAGGCGAGCAGTACTTC. Its translation: CASNYRELGEQYF.

This clone was seen just once. This clone may be a read error of a much larger clone one base away. J is TRBJ1-2 and V is TRBV2, with D perhaps matching TRBD1 (5 bases). Trimming cost V 7 bases and J 3 bases, with 27 bases left between them. Germline V gene sequence: CDR1 SNHLY, CDR2 FYNNEI. This CDR3 is built from 18 residues. CDR3 nucleotide sequence: TGTGCCAGCACGATTTTTAGTCAGGGTGTTTTTGTGGACTATGGCTACACCTTC. This translates into CASTIFSQGVFVDYGYTF.

This clone was counted ten times or more. CDR3 nucleotide sequence: TGTGCCAGCACTACGGCCCGGCGGGGGATGAATTCACCCCTCCACTTT. Amino acids: CASTTARRGMNSPLHF. The chain is built from TRBV28 and TRBJ1-6; the D gene is possibly TRBD1 (5 bases). Trimming cost V 7 bases and J 7 bases, with 20 bases left between them. The CDR3 length is 16 residues. Germline V lookup: CDR1 MDHEN, CDR2 SYDVKM.

In this sample, this clone turned up a few times. The J gene is TRBJ2-7, the V gene TRBV7-9; D is ambiguous. Germline CDR1 is SEHNR and CDR2 is FQNEAQ (reference sequence). V was cut by 5 bases and J by 11 bases, with 13 bases left in between. This CDR3 spans 11 amino acids. The CDR3 sequence is CASSAPQEKYF. The DNA for the CDR3 is TGTGCCAGCAGCGCCCCTCAGGAGAAGTACTTC. Variable domain in full (rest from reference TRBV7-9 and TRBJ2-7): DTGVSQNPRHKITKRGQNVTFRCDPISEHNRLYWYRQTLGQGPEFLTYFQNEAQLEKSRLLSDRFSAERPKGSFSTLEIQRTEQGDSAMYLCASSAPQEKYFGPGTRLTVT.

This clone was detected many times. This rearrangement joins TRBV11-3 to TRBJ1-1; TRBD1 might be the D (6 bases). The CDR3 is 13 residues long. Germline CDR1 reads SGHNT; CDR2 reads YENEEA. V was shortened by 4 bases and J by 5 bases, with 11 bases between the two germline ends. CDR3 residues: CASSSHRETEAFF. CDR3 DNA sequence: TGTGCCAGCAGCTCACACAGGGAGACTGAAGCTTTCTTT.

This clone occurred many times. The CDR3 nucleotides read TGTGCCAGCCTCGTTTATAATTCACCCCTCCACTTT. Protein sequence: CASLVYNSPLHF. The chain has TRBV6-1 and TRBJ1-6; unclear D gene. Trimming stripped 8 bases from V and 4 bases from J, with 6 bases between. This CDR3 has 12 residues. Germline CDR1 and CDR2: MNHNS and SASEGT.

There are a few counts of this clone. This may come from a read error, since a much larger clone is one base off. The chain links TRBV19 to TRBJ2-6, with D perhaps TRBD1 (5 bases). Germline V gene lookup returns CDR1 LNHDA and CDR2 SQIVND (reference sequence). The CDR3 has 15 amino acids. This chain's CDR3 is CASSIYSSGANFLTF. The CDR3 bases are TGTGCCAGTAGTATTTACTCCTCTGGGGCCAACTTCCTGACTTTC. Variable domain in full (rest from reference TRBV19 and TRBJ2-6): DGGITQSPKYLFRKEGQNVTLSCEQNLNHDAMYWYRQDPGQGLRLIYYSQIVNDFQKGDIAEGYSVSREKKESFPLTVTSAQKNPTAFYLCASSIYSSGANFLTFGAGSRLTVL.

This clone was recorded a few times. This may be a read error, as it is one base from a much larger clone. The V and J genes are TRBV5-1 and TRBJ2-3; D remains ambiguous. The germline V and J ends were trimmed by 6 bases and 0 bases, with 8 bases remaining between them. From germline, CDR1 is SGHRS and CDR2 YFSETQ. The CDR3 is 13 residues long. The CDR3 DNA is TGCGCCAGCAACTTCCCCAGCACAGATACGCAGTATTTT. It codes for CASNFPSTDTQYF.

This clone turned up a few times. The gene calls are TRBV6-1 and TRBJ2-3, with D possibly being TRBD2 (6 bases). There are 15 residues in the CDR3. Germline V gene data show CDR1 as MNHNS and CDR2 as SASEGT. The V gene lost 7 bases and the J gene lost 1 base, with 15 bases spanning the gap. CDR3 nucleotide sequence: TGTGCCAGCACTCCTGGACTACCGGGCACAGATACGCAGTATTTT. This codes for CASTPGLPGTDTQYF.

A note on this clone: The junction does not match germline at one end; this may be a read error. J is TRBJ1-2 and V is TRBV11-2; D is unresolved. Germline V gives CDR1 SGHAT, CDR2 FQNNGV. The CDR3 totals 14 residues. The CDR3 sequence is CDSSLNHGSMDYAF. The CDR3 bases are TGTGACAGCAGCTTGAATCACGGCTCTATGGACTACGCCTTC.

This clone was seen repeatedly, ten times or more. The chain links TRBV9 to TRBJ1-6; D not certain. This CDR3 has 15 amino acids. CDR1 and CDR2 (germline): SGDLS, YYNGEE. Trimming took off 0 bases at V and 3 bases at J, with 7 bases between the two ends. This CDR3 reads CASSVVADYNSPLHF. CDR3 sequence (DNA): TGTGCCAGCAGCGTAGTAGCTGACTATAATTCACCCCTCCACTTT.

In its sample, this clone was seen many times. This chain joins TRBV6-1 and TRBJ2-7; D unclear. This CDR3 spans 12 amino acids. Trimming left V 4 bases short and J 2 bases short, with 6 bases between. The germline V gene has CDR1 MNHNS and CDR2 SASEGT. The CDR3 DNA is TGTGCCAGCAGTGGCGAAACCTACGAGCAGTACTTC. Protein product: CASSGETYEQYF.

The chain has TRBV28 and TRBJ2-5, with D perhaps TRBD1 or TRBD2 (5 bases each). CDR1 is MDHEN, CDR2 SYDVKM, per germline. This CDR3 comprises 16 residues. With 6 bases removed from V and 5 bases from J, the gap between germline ends came to 22 bases. In DNA form, the CDR3 reads TGTGCCAGCAGCACCTTTGGGGACGAGTGGGGGGAGACCCAGTACTTC. This sequence encodes CASSTFGDEWGETQYF. The variable domain in full, with the rest retrieved from reference TRBV28 and TRBJ2-5, is DVKVTQSSRYLVKRTGEKVFLECVQDMDHENMFWYRQDPGLGLRLIYFSYDVKMKEKGDIPEGYSVSREKKERFSLILESASTNQTSMYLCASSTFGDEWGETQYFGPGTRLLVL.